A selection of T cell receptor beta chains follows, all from one sample in a study of shared clonotypes between healthy human individuals. Libraries were prepared by immunoSEQ multiplex PCR; TCRdb keeps only in-frame clonotypes and omits some of them. Among some 1.4 million clones listed, around 97% were seen once. Sequencing was carried out using naive CD4+ T cells sorted from blood. All receptors come from a man younger than 40 in good health. Both conserved end residues are part of each CDR3. The order of the fields is CDR3 length, clone size, D gene, J gene, V gene, CDR3 protein, CDR3 DNA. The D gene is left open where the match is weak. Expanded clones are given a class, and other clones once, few, many or no size at all.

13 | . | . | TRBJ1-1 | TRBV11-2 | CASSLTGNTEAFF | TGTGCCAGCAGCTTAACCGGGAACACTGAAGCTTTCTTT
16 | . | TRBD2 | TRBJ2-3 | TRBV6-8 | CASSYGGERSDDTQYF | TGTGCCAGCAGTTACGGGGGGGAGAGGTCCGACGATACGCAGTATTTT
17 | once | . | TRBJ2-7 | TRBV5-5 | CASSLGMSGVYTYEQYF | TGTGCCAGCAGCTTGGGGATGTCGGGAGTTTACACCTACGAGCAGTACTTC
16 | . | TRBD2 | TRBJ2-2 | TRBV7-9 | CASSAGLAGVDGELFF | TGTGCCAGCAGCGCGGGACTAGCGGGAGTTGACGGGGAGCTGTTTTTT
15 | . | . | TRBJ2-3 | TRBV7-9 | CASSLQGIDSDTQYF | TGTGCCAGCAGCTTACAGGGGATCGATTCAGATACGCAGTATTTT
14 | . | . | TRBJ2-7 | TRBV10-3 | CAISESGSSYEQYF | TGTGCCATCAGTGAGTCGGGGAGCTCCTACGAGCAGTACTTC
14 | . | . | TRBJ2-4 | TRBV9 | CASSVGGAKNIQYF | TGTGCCAGCAGCGTGGGGGGTGCCAAAAACATTCAGTACTTC
16 | . | TRBD1 | TRBJ2-5 | TRBV28 | CASSQPGTGNQETQYF | TGTGCCAGCAGTCAACCCGGGACAGGAAACCAAGAGACCCAGTACTTC
13 | . | . | TRBJ1-2 | TRBV6-1 | CASSPNLVRGYTF | TGTGCCAGCAGCCCCAACCTCGTTCGTGGCTACACCTTC
14 | . | . | TRBJ1-3 | TRBV7-9 | CASSMGAVGNTIYF | TGTGCCAGCAGCATGGGGGCAGTTGGAAACACCATATATTTT
12 | . | . | TRBJ2-7 | TRBV11-1 | CASSRGGDEQYF | TGTGCCAGCAGCCGCGGGGGCGACGAGCAGTACTTC
18 | . | TRBD2 | TRBJ2-1 | TRBV5-1 | CASSTTGLAGGTHNEQFF | TGCGCCAGCAGTACTACGGGACTAGCGGGAGGAACCCACAATGAGCAGTTCTTC
12 | . | . | TRBJ2-3 | TRBV9 | CASSISRDTQYF | TGTGCCAGCAGCATCAGTAGAGATACGCAGTATTTT
13 | . | . | TRBJ1-1 | TRBV27 | CASSLYREDEAFF | TGTGCCAGCAGTCTCTACAGGGAGGATGAAGCTTTCTTT
15 | . | . | TRBJ2-1 | TRBV11-2 | CASSLGEGAYNEQFF | TGTGCCAGCAGCTTAGGGGAGGGGGCCTACAATGAGCAGTTCTTC
15 | . | . | TRBJ2-3 | TRBV9 | CASSVAFGYTDTQYF | TGTGCCAGCAGCGTAGCTTTCGGGTACACAGATACGCAGTATTTT